The T cell receptor (beta chain) described here comes from a study of response to subunit inactivated influenza vaccine. General study points: There was a suggestion from the authors that each seasonal influenza vaccination recruits few new T cells.

This clonotype appeared a few times. The target antigen is unknown. The V segment lost 5 bases and the J segment 7 bases; nucleotides outside the gene matches: 4. The CDR3 sequence is 15 residues long. Per germline, CDR1 LGHDT and CDR2 YNNKEL (reference sequence). A single record per CDR3 protein comes from TCRdb applying MiXCR to the RT-PCR reads. The sample carries about 580,000 distinct CDR3 sequences, 11% to 15% recorded once. The receptor's source is a man aged 45 to 65 who received an inactivated influenza vaccine. The chain combines TRBV3-1 with TRBJ2-2, with 13 nucleotides matching TRBD2. Source: PBMCs from blood, taken 11 to 12 days after vaccination. As DNA, the CDR3 is TGTGCCAGCAGCGCGACTAGCGGGAGGAGCGGGGAGCTGTTTTTT. The encoded protein is CASSATSGRSGELFF.